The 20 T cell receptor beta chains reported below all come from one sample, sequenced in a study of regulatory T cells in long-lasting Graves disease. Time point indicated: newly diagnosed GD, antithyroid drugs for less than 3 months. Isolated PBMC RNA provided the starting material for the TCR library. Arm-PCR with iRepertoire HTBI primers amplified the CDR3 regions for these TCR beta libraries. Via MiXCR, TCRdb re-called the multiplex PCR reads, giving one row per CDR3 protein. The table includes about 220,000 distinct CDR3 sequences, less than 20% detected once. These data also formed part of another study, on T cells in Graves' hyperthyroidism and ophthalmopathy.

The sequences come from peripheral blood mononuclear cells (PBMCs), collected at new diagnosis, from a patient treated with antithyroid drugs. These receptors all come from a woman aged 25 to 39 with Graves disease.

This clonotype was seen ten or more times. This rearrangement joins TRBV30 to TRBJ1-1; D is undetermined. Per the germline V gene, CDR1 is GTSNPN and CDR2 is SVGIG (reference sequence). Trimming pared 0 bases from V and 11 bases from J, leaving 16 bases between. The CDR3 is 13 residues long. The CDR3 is CAWSVTGRQNAFF. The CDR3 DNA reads TGTGCCTGGAGTGTTACGGGCAGACAAAACGCTTTCTTT.

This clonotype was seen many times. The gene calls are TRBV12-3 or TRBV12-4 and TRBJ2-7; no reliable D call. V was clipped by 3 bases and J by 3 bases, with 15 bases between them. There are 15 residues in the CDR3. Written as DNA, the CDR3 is TGTGCCAGCAGTTTCGGGTCTTCGAGACACTACGAGCAGTACTTC. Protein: CASSFGSSRHYEQYF.

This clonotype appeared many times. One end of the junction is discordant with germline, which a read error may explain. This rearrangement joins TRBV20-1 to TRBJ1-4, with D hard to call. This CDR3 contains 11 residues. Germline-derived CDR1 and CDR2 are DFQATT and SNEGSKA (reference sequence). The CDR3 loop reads CSAGESPELFF. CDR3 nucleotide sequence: TGCAGTGCTGGAGAATCGCCGGAACTGTTTTTT.

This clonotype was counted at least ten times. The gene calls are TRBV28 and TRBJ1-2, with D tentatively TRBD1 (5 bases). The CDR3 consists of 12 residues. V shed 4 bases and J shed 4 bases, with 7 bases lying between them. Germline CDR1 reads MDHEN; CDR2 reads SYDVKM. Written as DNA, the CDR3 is TGTGCCAGCAGTTCTGGGACCTATGGCTACACCTTC. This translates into CASSSGTYGYTF.

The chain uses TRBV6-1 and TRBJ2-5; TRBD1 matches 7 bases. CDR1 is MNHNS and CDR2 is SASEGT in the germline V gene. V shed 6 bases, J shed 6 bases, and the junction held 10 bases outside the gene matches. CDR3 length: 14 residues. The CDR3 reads CASSLDRNWKTQYF. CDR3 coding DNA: TGTGCCAGCAGCTTGGACAGGAATTGGAAGACCCAGTACTTC.

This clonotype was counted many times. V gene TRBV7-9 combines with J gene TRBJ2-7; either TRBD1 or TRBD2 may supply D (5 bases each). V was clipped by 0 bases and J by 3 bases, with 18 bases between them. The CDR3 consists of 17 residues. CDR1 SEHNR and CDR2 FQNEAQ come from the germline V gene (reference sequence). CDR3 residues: CASSLARSQGVIYEQYF. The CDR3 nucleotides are TGTGCCAGCAGCTTAGCAAGGTCGCAGGGAGTAATCTACGAGCAGTACTTC.

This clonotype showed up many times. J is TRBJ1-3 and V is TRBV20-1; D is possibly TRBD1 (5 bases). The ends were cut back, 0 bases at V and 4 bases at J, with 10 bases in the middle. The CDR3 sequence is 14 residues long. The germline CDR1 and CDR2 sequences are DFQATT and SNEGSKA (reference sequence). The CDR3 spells CSARDLGAGNTIYF. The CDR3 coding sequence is TGCAGTGCTAGAGATTTAGGGGCCGGAAACACCATATATTTT.

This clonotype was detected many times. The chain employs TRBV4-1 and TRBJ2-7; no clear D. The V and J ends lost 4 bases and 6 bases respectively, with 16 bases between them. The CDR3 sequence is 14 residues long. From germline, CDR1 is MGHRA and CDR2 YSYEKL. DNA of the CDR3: TGCGCCAGCAGCCTGCTTCAGTGGGCTGGCGAGCAGTACTTC. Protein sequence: CASSLLQWAGEQYF.

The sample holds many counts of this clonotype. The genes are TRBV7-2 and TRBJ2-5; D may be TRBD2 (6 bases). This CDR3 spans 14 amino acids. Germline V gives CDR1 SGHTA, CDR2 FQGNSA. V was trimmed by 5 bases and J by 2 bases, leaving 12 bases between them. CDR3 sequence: CASSPPGLQETQYF. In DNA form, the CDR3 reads TGTGCCAGCAGCCCGCCAGGACTACAAGAGACCCAGTACTTC.

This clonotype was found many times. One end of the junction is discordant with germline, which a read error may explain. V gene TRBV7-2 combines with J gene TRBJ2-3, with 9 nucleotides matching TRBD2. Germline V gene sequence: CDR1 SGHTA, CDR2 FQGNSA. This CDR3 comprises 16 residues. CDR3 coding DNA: TGTGCCAGCAGCAAGATGCCCGGGACTAGCTTAACAGTAGAGGATTTT. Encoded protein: CASSKMPGTSLTVEDF.

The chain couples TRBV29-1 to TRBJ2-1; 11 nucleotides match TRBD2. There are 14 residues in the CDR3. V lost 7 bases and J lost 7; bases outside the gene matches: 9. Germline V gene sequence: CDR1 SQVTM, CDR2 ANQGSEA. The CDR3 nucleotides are TGCAGCGCGACAGGACTAGCGGGTACGAATGAGCAGTTCTTC. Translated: CSATGLAGTNEQFF.

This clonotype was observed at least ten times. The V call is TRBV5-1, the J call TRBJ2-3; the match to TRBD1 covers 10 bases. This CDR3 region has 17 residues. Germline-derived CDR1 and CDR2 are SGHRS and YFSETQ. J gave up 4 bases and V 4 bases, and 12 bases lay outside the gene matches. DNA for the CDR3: TGCGCCAGCAGCACGCGTCCCGGGACAGGGGAGGCAGATACGCAGTATTTT. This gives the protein CASSTRPGTGEADTQYF.

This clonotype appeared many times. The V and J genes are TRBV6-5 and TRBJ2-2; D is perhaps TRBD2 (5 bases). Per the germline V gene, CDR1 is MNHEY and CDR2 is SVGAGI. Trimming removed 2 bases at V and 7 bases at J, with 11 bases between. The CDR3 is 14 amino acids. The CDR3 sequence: CASSYTGVGGELFF. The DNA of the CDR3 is TGTGCCAGCAGTTACACCGGGGTAGGCGGGGAGCTGTTTTTT.

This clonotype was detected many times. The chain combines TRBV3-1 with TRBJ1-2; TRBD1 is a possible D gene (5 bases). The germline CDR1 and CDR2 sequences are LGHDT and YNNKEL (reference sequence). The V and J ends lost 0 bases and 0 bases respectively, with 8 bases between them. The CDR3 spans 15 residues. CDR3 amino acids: CASSQEQASNYGYTF. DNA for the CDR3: TGTGCCAGCAGCCAAGAACAGGCCTCTAACTATGGCTACACCTTC.

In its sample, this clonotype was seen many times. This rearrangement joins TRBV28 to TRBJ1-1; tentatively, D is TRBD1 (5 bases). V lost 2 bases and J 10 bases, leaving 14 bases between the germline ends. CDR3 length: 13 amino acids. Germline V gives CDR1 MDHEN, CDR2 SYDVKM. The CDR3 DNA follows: TGTGCCAGCAGTTTAGGGGCAGCCCGTCGAGCTTTCTTT. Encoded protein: CASSLGAARRAFF. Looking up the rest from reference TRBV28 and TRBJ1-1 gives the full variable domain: DVKVTQSSRYLVKRTGEKVFLECVQDMDHENMFWYRQDPGLGLRLIYFSYDVKMKEKGDIPEGYSVSREKKERFSLILESASTNQTSMYLCASSLGAARRAFFGQGTRLTVV.

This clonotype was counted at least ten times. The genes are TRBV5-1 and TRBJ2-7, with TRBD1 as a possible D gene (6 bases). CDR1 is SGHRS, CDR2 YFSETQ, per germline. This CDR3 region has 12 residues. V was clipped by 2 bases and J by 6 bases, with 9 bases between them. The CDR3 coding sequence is TGCGCCAGCAGCTTCAGGGGTGTCGAGCAGTACTTC. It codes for CASSFRGVEQYF. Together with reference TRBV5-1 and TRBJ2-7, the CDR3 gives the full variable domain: KAGVTQTPRYLIKTRGQQVTLSCSPISGHRSVSWYQQTPGQGLQFLFEYFSETQRNKGNFPGRFSGRQFSNSRSEMNVSTLELGDSALYLCASSFRGVEQYFGPGTRLTVT.

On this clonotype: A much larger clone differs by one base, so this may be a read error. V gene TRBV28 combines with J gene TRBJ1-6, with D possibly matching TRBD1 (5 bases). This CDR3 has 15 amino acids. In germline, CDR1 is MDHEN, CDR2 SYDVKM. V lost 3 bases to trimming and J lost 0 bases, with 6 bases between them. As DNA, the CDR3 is TGTGCCAGCAGTTTTGGGGGCTCCTATAATTCACCCCTCCACTTT. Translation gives CASSFGGSYNSPLHF.

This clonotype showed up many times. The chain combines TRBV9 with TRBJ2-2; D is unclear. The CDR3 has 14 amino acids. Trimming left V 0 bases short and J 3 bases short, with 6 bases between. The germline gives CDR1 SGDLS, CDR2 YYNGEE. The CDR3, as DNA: TGTGCCAGCAGCGTAGATATGGACACCGGGGAGCTGTTTTTT. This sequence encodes CASSVDMDTGELFF.

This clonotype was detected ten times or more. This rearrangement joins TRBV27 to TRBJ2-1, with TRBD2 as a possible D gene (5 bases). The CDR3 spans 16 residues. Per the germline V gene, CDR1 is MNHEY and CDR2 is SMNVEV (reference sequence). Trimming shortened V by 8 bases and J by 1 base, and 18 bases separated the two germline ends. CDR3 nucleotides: TGTGCCAGCCTCGGATGGGCGGGTCGGTCCTACAATGAGCAGTTCTTC. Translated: CASLGWAGRSYNEQFF.

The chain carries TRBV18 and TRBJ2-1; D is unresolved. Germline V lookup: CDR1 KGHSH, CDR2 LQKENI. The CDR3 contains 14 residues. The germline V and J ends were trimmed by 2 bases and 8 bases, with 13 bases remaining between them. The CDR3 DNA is TGTGCCAGCTCACCAAACAGACAAATCGATGAGCAGTTCTTC. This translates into CASSPNRQIDEQFF.